This T cell receptor (beta chain) was observed in a study of graft-versus-host responses after intestinal transplantation. Clones were sequenced by immunoSEQ multiplex PCR, and TCRdb holds only the in-frame ones, with some missing. Of about 130,000 clones in the sample, 90% to 95% were seen once. Notes on the study in general: The study associated peak circulating GvH clone levels with early post-transplant HvG declines. Subjects displaying graft-donor T cell macrochimerism possessed elevated graft-versus-host to host-versus-graft clonal ratios inside allografts.

For this clone: What it binds is unknown.

Per the germline V gene, CDR1 is SGDLS and CDR2 is YYNGEE. V dropped 0 bases and J dropped 8 bases, with 11 bases sitting between them. The CDR3 has 13 residues. The TCR comes from a human donor who received an intestinal transplant. The chain recombines TRBV9 with TRBJ1-2; D is ambiguous. The input for sequencing was unstimulated CD4+ T cells sorted from spleen or lymph node cells, taken before intestinal transplant. The CDR3 region has the DNA TGTGCCAGCAGCGTAGACGAGGGCCGGGGCTACACCTTC. It codes for CASSVDEGRGYTF.